The source of this T cell receptor (beta chain) is a study of T cells in Graves' hyperthyroidism and ophthalmopathy. Findings and limits, study-wide: Through a model of 13 V-J features, ophthalmopathy was separated from stable hyperthyroidism. The model foresaw ophthalmopathy a median approximately 6.3 months prior to onset.

This clonotype was counted many times. Its antigen is unknown. The germline CDR1 and CDR2 sequences are MNHNS and SASEGT. The CDR3 has 14 amino acids. V lost 8 bases, J lost 0 bases, and 13 bases lay in between. It was RNA transcripts that yielded the amplified TCR beta CDR3 regions. First-round RT-PCR of the TCR CDR3 relied on the HTBI primer set. TCRdb redid the calling of the multiplex PCR reads with MiXCR, one entry per CDR3 protein. The sample has a few hundred thousand distinct CDR3 sequences, around a sixth seen once. Patients showing uncontrolled infection, other autoimmune disease, pregnancy or lactation were ineligible. PBMCs came from more than 8.5 ml fresh peripheral blood.

This receptor was obtained from a woman aged 30 to 39 with Graves' hyperthyroidism. The material sequenced was blood. This sequence joins TRBV6-1 and TRBJ1-1, with TRBD1 as a possible D gene (6 bases). The DNA of the CDR3 is TGTGCCAGCGTAACAGGGTGGGTGAACACTGAAGCTTTCTTT. Translation gives CASVTGWVNTEAFF.